This T cell receptor beta chain comes out of a study of HIV-infected patients and healthy controls. General study findings and limits: Mean usage of eight alpha and eight beta V genes differed significantly in HIV-infected patients versus controls. CMV-associated CDR3s mostly grew nonsignificantly during therapy, while HIV-associated CDR3s declined significantly.

Reverse transcription used around 480 ng RNA and constant-region primers for alpha and beta. Using multiplexing indices, alpha and beta chain libraries were generated apart by chain-specific third strand synthesis. A 12-nucleotide barcode per molecule came from two concatenated random hexamers added pre-amplification. TCRdb passed the 5' RACE reads through MiXCR, listing each CDR3 protein once. Altogether around 7,400 distinct CDR3 sequences are present, less than 9.5% being singletons, with the ten largest covering 15% to 20%. The CDR3 covers 13 residues. Germline V lookup: CDR1 MRHNA, CDR2 SNTAGT. Trimming removed 0 bases at V and 5 bases at J, with 5 bases between. No cell fractionation was done, so the repertoire covers all unsorted peripheral blood T cells. This clonotype appeared many times. Its antigen is not identified.

The rearrangement joins TRBV6-4 to TRBJ2-1, with D perhaps matching TRBD1 (5 bases). The input for sequencing was blood, taken before antiretroviral therapy. The TCR comes from an adult with HIV infection. The CDR3: CASSDSDNNEQFF. The CDR3 DNA is TGTGCCAGCAGTGACTCGGACAACAATGAGCAGTTCTTC.